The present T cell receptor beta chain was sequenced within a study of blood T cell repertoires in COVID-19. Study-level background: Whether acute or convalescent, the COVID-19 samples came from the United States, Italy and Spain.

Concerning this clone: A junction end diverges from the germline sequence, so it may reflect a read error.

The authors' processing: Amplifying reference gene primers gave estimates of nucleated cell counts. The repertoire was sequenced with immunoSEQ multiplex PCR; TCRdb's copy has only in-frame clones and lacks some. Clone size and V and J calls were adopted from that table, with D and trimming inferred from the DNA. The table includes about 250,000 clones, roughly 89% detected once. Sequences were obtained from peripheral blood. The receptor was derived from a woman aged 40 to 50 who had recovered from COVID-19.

The CDR3 loop is CASSPKLAILDF. CDR3 DNA sequence: TGTGCCAGCAGCCCGAAGCTTGCTATCTTGGACTTC. The chain is built from TRBV7-2 and TRBJ2-7; D gene uncertain. The CDR3 totals 12 residues. The germline V gene has CDR1 SGHTA and CDR2 FQGNSA.